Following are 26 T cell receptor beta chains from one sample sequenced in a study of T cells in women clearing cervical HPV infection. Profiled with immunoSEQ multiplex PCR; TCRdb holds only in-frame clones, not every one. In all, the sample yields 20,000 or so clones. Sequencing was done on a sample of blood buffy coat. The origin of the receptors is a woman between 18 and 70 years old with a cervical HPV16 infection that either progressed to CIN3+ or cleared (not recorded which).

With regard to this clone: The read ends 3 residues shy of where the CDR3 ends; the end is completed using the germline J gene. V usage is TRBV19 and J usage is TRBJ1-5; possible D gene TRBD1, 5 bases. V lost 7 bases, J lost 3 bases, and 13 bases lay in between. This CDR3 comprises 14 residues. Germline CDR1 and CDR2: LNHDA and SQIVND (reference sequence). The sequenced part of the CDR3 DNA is TGTGCCAGTAAGGGGAAATCTCCCAATCAGCCC. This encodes CASKGKSPNQP. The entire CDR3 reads CASKGKSPNQPQHF.

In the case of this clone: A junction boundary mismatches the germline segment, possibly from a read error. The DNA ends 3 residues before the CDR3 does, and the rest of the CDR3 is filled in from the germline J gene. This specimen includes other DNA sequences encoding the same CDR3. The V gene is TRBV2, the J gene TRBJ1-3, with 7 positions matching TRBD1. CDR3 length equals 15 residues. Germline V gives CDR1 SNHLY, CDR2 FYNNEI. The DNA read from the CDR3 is TGTGCCAGCAGGGCCGACAGGGCGTACGGAAACACG. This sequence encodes CASRADRAYGNT. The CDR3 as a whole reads CASRADRAYGNTIYF.

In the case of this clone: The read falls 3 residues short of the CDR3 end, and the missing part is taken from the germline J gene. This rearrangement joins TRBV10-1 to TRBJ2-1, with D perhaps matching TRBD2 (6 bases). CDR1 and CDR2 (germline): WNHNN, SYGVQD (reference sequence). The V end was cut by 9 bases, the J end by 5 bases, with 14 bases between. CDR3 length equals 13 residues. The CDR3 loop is CARAGLANNEQFF. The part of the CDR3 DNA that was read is TGCGCCAGGGCGGGACTCGCGAACAATGAG.

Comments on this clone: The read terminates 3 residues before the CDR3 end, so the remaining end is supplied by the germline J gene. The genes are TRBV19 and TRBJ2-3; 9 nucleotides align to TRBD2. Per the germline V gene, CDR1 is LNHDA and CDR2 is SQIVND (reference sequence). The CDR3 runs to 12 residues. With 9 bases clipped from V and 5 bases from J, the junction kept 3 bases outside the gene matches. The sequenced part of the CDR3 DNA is TGTGCCAGCAGCGGGGGGAAAGATACG. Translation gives CASSGGKDT. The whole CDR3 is CASSGGKDTQYF.

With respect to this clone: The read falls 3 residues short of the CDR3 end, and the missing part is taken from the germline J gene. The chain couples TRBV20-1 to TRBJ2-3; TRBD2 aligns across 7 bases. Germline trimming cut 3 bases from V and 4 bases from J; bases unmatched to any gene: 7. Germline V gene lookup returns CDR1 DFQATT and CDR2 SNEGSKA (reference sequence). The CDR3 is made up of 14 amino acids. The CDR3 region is CSASASGTPDTQYF. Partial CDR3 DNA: TGCAGTGCTAGTGCCAGCGGGACCCCAGATACG.

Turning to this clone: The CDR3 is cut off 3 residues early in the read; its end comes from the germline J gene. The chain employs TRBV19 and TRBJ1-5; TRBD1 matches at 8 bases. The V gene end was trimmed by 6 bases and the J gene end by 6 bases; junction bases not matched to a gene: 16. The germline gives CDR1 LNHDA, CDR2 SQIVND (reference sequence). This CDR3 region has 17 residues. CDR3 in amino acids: CASSYRFPGQEFQPQHF. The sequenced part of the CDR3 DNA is TGTGCCAGTAGCTATCGGTTTCCGGGACAGGAGTTTCAGCCC.

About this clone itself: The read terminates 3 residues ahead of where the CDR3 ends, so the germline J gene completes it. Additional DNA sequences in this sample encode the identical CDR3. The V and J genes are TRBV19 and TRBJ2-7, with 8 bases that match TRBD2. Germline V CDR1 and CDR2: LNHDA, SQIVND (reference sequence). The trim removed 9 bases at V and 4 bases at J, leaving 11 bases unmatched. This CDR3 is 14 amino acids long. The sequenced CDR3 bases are TGTGCCAGCAGTCACGGCGGGGGGATTTACGAG. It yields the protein CASSHGGGIYE. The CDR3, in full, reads CASSHGGGIYEQYF.

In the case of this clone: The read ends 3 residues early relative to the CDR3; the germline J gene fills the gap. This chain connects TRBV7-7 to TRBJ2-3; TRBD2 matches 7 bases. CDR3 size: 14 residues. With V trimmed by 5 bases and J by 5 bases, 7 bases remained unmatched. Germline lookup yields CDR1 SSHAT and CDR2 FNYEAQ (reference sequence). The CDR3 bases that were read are TGTGCCAGCAGCCCCGCGGGAGTGGGAGATACG. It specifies CASSPAGVGDT. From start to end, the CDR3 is CASSPAGVGDTQYF.

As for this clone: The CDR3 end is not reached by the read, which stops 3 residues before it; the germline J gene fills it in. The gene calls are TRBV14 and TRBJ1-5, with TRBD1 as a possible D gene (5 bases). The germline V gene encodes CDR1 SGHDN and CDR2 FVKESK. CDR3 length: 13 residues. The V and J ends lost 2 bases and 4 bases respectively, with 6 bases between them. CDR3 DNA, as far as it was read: TGTGCCAGCAGCCAATCAGGGAATCAGCCC. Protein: CASSQSGNQP. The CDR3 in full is CASSQSGNQPQHF.

The chain's CDR3 is CSSDRNESYEQYF. CDR3 bases read: TGCAGCAGCGACAGGAACGAATCCTACGAG. The chain uses TRBV29-1 and TRBJ2-7; a possible D gene is TRBD1 (6 bases). Read data end 3 residues before the CDR3 end; the end is taken from the germline J gene. The CDR3 spans 13 residues. CDR1 and CDR2 (germline): SQVTM, ANQGSEA. V was shortened by 8 bases and J by 1 base, with 15 bases between the two germline ends.

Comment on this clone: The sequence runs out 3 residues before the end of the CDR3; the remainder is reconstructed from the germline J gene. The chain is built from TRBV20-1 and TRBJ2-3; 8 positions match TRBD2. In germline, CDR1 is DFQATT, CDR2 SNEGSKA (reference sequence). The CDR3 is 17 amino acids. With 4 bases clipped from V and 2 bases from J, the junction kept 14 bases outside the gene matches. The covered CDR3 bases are TGCAGTGCTAAAAGTCCACAGCGGGGGTTCCTCACAGATACG. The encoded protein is CSAKSPQRGFLTDT. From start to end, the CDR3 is CSAKSPQRGFLTDTQYF.

CDR3 protein: CASSESSGGAETQYF. The sequenced part of the CDR3 DNA is TGTGCCAGCAGTGAATCTAGCGGGGGGGCCGAGACC. This sequence joins TRBV6-1 and TRBJ2-5, with 12 bases that match TRBD2. Coverage ceases 3 residues before the CDR3 finishes, and the germline J gene fills in the end. J was trimmed by 5 bases and V by 2 bases; bases with no gene match: 3. The CDR3 extends over 15 amino acids. Germline-derived CDR1 and CDR2 are MNHNS and SASEGT.

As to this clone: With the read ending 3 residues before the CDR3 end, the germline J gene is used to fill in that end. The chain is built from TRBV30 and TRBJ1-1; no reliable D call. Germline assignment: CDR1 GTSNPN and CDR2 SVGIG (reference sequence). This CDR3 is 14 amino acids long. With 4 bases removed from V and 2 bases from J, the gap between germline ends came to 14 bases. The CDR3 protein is CAWTRSGFNTEAFF. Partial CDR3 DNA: TGTGCCTGGACAAGGTCCGGGTTTAACACTGAA.

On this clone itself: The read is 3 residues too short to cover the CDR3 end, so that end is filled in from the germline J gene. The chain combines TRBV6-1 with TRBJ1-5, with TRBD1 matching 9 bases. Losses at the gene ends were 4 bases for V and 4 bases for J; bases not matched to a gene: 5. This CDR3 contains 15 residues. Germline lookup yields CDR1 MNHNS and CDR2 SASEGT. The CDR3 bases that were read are TGTGCCAGCAGTGCCGGGACAGGGATTAATCAGCCC. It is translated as CASSAGTGINQP. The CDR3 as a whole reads CASSAGTGINQPQHF.

The sequenced part of the CDR3 DNA is TGTGCCAGCAGCTTGGGGACAGGGGAATGGGGTGAA. Translation: CASSLGTGEWGE. The whole CDR3 is CASSLGTGEWGEAFF. This chain links TRBV5-4 with TRBJ1-1, with 9 bases identical to TRBD1. The sequence runs out 3 residues before the end of the CDR3; the remainder is reconstructed from the germline J gene. The germline CDR1 and CDR2 sequences are SGHNT and YYREEE (reference sequence). This CDR3 contains 15 residues. The V segment lost 0 bases and the J segment 7 bases; nucleotides outside the gene matches: 7.

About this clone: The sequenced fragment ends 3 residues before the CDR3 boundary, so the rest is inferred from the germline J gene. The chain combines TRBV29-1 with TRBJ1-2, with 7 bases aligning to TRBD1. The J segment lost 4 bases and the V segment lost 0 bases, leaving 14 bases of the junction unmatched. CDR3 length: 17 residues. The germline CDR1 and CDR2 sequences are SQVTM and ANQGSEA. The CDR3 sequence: CSVEDRAEGAGAYGYTF. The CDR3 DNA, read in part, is TGCAGCGTTGAAGATCGGGCAGAGGGGGCAGGGGCCTATGGC. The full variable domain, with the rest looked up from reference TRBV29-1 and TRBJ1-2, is SAVISQKPSRDICQRGTSLTIQCQVDSQVTMMFWYRQQPGQSLTLIATANQGSEATYESGFVIDKFPISRPNLTFSTLTVSNMSPEDSSIYLCSVEDRAEGAGAYGYTFGSGTRLTVV.

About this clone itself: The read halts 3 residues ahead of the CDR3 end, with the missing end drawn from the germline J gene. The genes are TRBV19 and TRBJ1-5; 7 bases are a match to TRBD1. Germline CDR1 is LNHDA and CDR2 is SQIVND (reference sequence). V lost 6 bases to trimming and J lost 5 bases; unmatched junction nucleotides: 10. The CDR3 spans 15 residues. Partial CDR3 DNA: TGTGCCAGTAGGAACGACAGGGAAAGCTATCAGCCC. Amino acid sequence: CASRNDRESYQP. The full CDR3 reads CASRNDRESYQPQHF.

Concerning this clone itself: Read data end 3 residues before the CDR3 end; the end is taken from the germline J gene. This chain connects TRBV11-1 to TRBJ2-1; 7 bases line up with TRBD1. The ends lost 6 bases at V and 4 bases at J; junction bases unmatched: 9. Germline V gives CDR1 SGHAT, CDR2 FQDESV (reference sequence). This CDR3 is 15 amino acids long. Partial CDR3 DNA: TGTGCCAGCAGTAAGGGGGCGCAGGAGTACAATGAG. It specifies CASSKGAQEYNE. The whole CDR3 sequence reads CASSKGAQEYNEQFF.

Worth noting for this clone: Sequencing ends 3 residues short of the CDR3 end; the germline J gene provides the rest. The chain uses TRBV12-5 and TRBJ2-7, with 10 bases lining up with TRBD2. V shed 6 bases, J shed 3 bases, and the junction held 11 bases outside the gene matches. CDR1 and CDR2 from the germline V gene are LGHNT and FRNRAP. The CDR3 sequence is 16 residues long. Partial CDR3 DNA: TGTGCTAGTGGGACCCCGGCTAGCGGGAGAGGCTACGAG. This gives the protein CASGTPASGRGYE. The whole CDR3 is CASGTPASGRGYEQYF.

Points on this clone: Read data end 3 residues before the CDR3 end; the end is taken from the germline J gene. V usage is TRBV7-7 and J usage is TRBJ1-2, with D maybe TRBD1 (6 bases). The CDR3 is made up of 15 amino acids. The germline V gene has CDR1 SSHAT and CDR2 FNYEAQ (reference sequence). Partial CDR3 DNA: TGTGCCAGCAGCTTGCGTGTGGACAGAAGCAATGAC. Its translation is CASSLRVDRSND. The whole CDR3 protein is CASSLRVDRSNDYTF.

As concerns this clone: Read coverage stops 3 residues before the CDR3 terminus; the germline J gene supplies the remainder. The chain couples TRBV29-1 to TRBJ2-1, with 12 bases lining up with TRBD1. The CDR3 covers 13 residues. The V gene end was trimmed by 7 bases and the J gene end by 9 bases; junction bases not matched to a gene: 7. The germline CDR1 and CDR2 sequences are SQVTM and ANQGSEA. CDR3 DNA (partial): TGCAGCGCCACTGGGACAGGGGGCGGTGAG. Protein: CSATGTGGGE. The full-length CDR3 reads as CSATGTGGGEQFF.

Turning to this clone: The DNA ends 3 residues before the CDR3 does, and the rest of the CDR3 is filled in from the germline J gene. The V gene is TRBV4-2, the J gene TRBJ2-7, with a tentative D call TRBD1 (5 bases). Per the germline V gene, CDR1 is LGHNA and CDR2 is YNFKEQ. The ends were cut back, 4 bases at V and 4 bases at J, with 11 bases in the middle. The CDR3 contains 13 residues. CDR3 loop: CASSRIAGYEQYF. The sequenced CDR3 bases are TGTGCCAGCAGCCGAATCGCAGGGTACGAG.

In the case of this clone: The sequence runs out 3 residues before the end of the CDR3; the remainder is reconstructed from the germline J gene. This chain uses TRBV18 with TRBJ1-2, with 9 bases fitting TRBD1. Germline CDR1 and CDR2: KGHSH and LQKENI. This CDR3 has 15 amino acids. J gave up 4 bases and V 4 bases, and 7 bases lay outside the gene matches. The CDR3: CASSRDRGNVYGYTF. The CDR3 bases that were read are TGTGCCAGCTCACGCGACAGGGGGAACGTCTATGGC.

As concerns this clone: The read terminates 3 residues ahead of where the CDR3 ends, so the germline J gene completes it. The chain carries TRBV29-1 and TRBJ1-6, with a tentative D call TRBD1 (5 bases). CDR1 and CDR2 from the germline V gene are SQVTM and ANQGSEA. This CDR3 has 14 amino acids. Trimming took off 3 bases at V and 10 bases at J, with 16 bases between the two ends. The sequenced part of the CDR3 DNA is TGCAGCGTTGACTCCGGGACTCGAGGGTCACCC. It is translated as CSVDSGTRGSP. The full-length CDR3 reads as CSVDSGTRGSPLHF.

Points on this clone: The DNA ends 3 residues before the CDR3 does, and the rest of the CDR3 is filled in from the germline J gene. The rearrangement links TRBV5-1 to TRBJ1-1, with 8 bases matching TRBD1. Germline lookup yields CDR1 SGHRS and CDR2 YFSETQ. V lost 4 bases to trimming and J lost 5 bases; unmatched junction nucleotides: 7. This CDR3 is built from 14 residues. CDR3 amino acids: CASSLQGASTEAFF. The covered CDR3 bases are TGCGCCAGCAGCCTCCAGGGGGCGAGTACTGAA.

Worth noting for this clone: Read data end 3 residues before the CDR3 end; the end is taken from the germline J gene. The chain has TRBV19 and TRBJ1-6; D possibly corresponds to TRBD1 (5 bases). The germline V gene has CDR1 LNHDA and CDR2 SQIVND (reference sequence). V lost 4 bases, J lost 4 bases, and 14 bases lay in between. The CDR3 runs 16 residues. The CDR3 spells CASSSQAGGYNSPLHF. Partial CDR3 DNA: TGTGCCAGTAGTAGCCAGGCGGGGGGTTATAATTCACCC.